Below, 32 T cell receptor beta chains from the same sample are listed, as sequenced in a study of early T cells in non-severe SARS-CoV-2 infection. A single record per CDR3 protein comes from TCRdb applying MiXCR to the 5' RACE reads. The table records tens of thousands of distinct CDR3 sequences, around 13% of them present only once. Material for sequencing was whole blood. The receptors come from an adult who was a healthcare worker with PCR-confirmed SARS-CoV-2 infection or an uninfected control (not recorded which).

The V call is TRBV10-3, the J call TRBJ1-6; weak D call: TRBD1 (5 bases). Germline V lookup: CDR1 ENHRY, CDR2 SYGVKD. The CDR3 spans 14 residues. With 10 bases removed from V and 9 bases from J, the gap between germline ends came to 19 bases. The DNA of the CDR3 is TGTGCCACCCCCCCTGGGACGAATAGTTCACCCCTCCACTTT. This translates into CATPPGTNSSPLHF.

The chain links TRBV3-1 to TRBJ2-4; TRBD1 is a possible D gene (6 bases). From germline, CDR1 is LGHDT and CDR2 YNNKEL (reference sequence). The V gene lost 4 bases and the J gene lost 1 base, with 8 bases spanning the gap. The CDR3 is 14 residues long. CDR3: CASSPDRAKNIQYF. In DNA form, the CDR3 reads TGTGCCAGCAGCCCTGACAGGGCCAAAAACATTCAGTACTTC.

The sample holds one count of this clonotype. The chain carries TRBV28 and TRBJ2-2; 11 nucleotides agree with TRBD1. The J segment lost 6 bases and the V segment lost 8 bases, leaving 5 bases of the junction unmatched. Germline V gives CDR1 MDHEN, CDR2 SYDVKM. The CDR3 is 14 residues long. CDR3 sequence (DNA): TGTGCCAGCGGGCCGGGACAGGGGGCCGGGGAGCTGTTTTTT. Residues: CASGPGQGAGELFF. Variable domain in full (rest from reference TRBV28 and TRBJ2-2): DVKVTQSSRYLVKRTGEKVFLECVQDMDHENMFWYRQDPGLGLRLIYFSYDVKMKEKGDIPEGYSVSREKKERFSLILESASTNQTSMYLCASGPGQGAGELFFGEGSRLTVL.

Regarding this clonotype: A much larger clone lies one base from this, so it may be a read error. The chain links TRBV10-3 to TRBJ2-7, with TRBD1 identical over 7 bases. The CDR3 sequence is 12 residues long. Trimming at V came to 11 bases and at J to 2 bases, leaving 6 bases not matched to a gene. Germline-derived CDR1 and CDR2 are ENHRY and SYGVKD. CDR3 DNA sequence: TGTGCCTCCAGACAGGGTACCTACGAGCAGTACTTC. It yields the protein CASRQGTYEQYF.

The V and J genes are TRBV29-1 and TRBJ1-1; 9 bases agree with TRBD1. The CDR3 has 13 amino acids. Germline-derived CDR1 and CDR2 are SQVTM and ANQGSEA. V trimming: 6 bases; J trimming: 1 base; junction bases outside the gene matches: 3. The CDR3 reads CSVKGQGNTEAFF. The CDR3 nucleotides are TGCAGCGTAAAGGGACAGGGGAACACTGAAGCTTTCTTT.

The sample holds many counts of this clonotype. This chain joins TRBV18 and TRBJ2-1; maybe TRBD1 (6 bases). Germline CDR1 KGHSH, CDR2 LQKENI. V lost 3 bases and J 2 bases, leaving 17 bases between the germline ends. The CDR3 loop spans 17 amino acids. CDR3 amino acids: CASSPLHSGATYNEQFF. In DNA, the CDR3 is TGTGCCAGCTCACCGTTACATTCAGGGGCCACCTACAATGAGCAGTTCTTC.

The chain recombines TRBV18 with TRBJ1-1, with D perhaps matching TRBD1 (6 bases). This CDR3 is 13 amino acids long. Germline V lookup: CDR1 KGHSH, CDR2 LQKENI. Trimming took 6 bases from V and 2 from J, leaving 10 bases between them. CDR3 coding DNA: TGTGCCAGCTCCCGGACAGATAACACTGAAGCTTTCTTT. Translated: CASSRTDNTEAFF.

The chain is built from TRBV7-8 and TRBJ2-3; maybe TRBD1 (6 bases). This CDR3 region has 14 residues. The germline V and J ends were trimmed by 5 bases and 3 bases, with 12 bases remaining between them. Germline V lookup: CDR1 SGHVS, CDR2 FQNEAQ. Here the CDR3 DNA reads TGTGCCAGCAGCGACCGACAGGCTACAGATACGCAGTATTTT. Translation: CASSDRQATDTQYF.

This chain joins TRBV18 and TRBJ1-1; tentatively, D is TRBD1 (5 bases). Germline assignment: CDR1 KGHSH and CDR2 LQKENI. The V end was cut by 3 bases, the J end by 10 bases, with 12 bases between. The CDR3 has 12 amino acids. CDR3 in amino acids: CASSPSREGAFF. Written as DNA, the CDR3 is TGTGCCAGCTCACCGTCCAGGGAGGGAGCTTTCTTT.

This clonotype was counted a few times. This rearrangement joins TRBV5-1 to TRBJ2-1, with D hard to call. Germline-derived CDR1 and CDR2 are SGHRS and YFSETQ. This CDR3 has 13 residues. Trimming stripped 1 base from V and 5 bases from J, with 7 bases between. CDR3 sequence reads: CASSLTNNNEQFF. The CDR3 DNA reads as TGCGCCAGCAGCTTGACTAATAACAATGAGCAGTTCTTC.

This clonotype was observed a few times. CDR3 DNA: TGTGCCAGCAGCGCCGGGGACAGGGGTACAGATACGCAGTATTTT. This codes for CASSAGDRGTDTQYF. V is TRBV9 and J is TRBJ2-3, with 10 bases lining up with TRBD1. This CDR3 spans 15 amino acids. Germline V gives CDR1 SGDLS, CDR2 YYNGEE. V lost 3 bases, J lost 3 bases, and 4 bases stayed unmatched.

This clonotype was detected ten times or more. The chain carries TRBV7-8 and TRBJ2-3, with 10 bases that match TRBD2. Germline CDR1 is SGHVS and CDR2 is FQNEAQ. V shed 2 bases and J 4 bases; nucleotides not matched to a gene: 15. CDR3 length: 19 amino acids. CDR3 in amino acids: CASSLRPSGGTGLADTQYF. The CDR3 DNA is TGTGCCAGCAGCTTACGCCCTAGCGGGGGTACGGGTCTCGCAGATACGCAGTATTTT.

This clonotype was seen a few times. This rearrangement joins TRBV7-6 to TRBJ1-6; D remains unclear. Germline assignment: CDR1 SGHVS and CDR2 FNYEAQ. Trimming cost V 10 bases and J 7 bases, with 11 bases left between them. The CDR3 is 12 residues long. Here the CDR3 reads CATLVANSPLHF. CDR3 sequence (DNA): TGTGCCACCCTCGTGGCCAATTCACCCCTCCACTTT.

This clonotype was detected ten times or more. This chain uses TRBV5-1 with TRBJ2-2; 7 positions match TRBD1. Trimming at V came to 4 bases and at J to 4 bases, leaving 4 bases not matched to a gene. CDR3 size: 14 residues. Germline-derived CDR1 and CDR2 are SGHRS and YFSETQ. CDR3 coding DNA: TGCGCCAGCAGCCCGGACAGGATCACCGGGGAGCTGTTTTTT. It yields the protein CASSPDRITGELFF.

This clonotype appeared many times. The gene calls are TRBV14 and TRBJ2-1, with 9 positions matching TRBD1. Germline loops: CDR1 SGHDN, CDR2 FVKESK. CDR3 length equals 16 residues. Losses at the gene ends were 4 bases for V and 4 bases for J; bases not matched to a gene: 8. The CDR3 is CASSRRTGGQYNEQFF. The DNA of the CDR3 is TGTGCCAGCAGCCGACGCACAGGGGGCCAATACAATGAGCAGTTCTTC. Looking up the rest from reference TRBV14 and TRBJ2-1 gives the full variable domain: EAGVTQFPSHSVIEKGQTVTLRCDPISGHDNLYWYRRVMGKEIKFLLHFVKESKQDESGMPNNRFLAERTGGTYSTLKVQPAELEDSGVYFCASSRRTGGQYNEQFFGPGTRLTVL.

This clonotype was picked up many times. The chain uses TRBV7-2 and TRBJ2-1; 7 nucleotides agree with TRBD2. Germline loops: CDR1 SGHTA, CDR2 FQGNSA. V dropped 4 bases and J dropped 9; count of bases not matched to a gene: 15. The CDR3 contains 16 residues. The CDR3 nucleotides read TGTGCCAGCAGCTGGGTGACTGAGCGGGGCGGGGGTGAGCAGTTCTTC. Translation gives CASSWVTERGGGEQFF. The whole variable domain, remainder taken from reference TRBV7-2 and TRBJ2-1, is GAGVSQSPSNKVTEKGKDVELRCDPISGHTALYWYRQSLGQGLEFLIYFQGNSAPDKSGLPSDRFSAERTGGSVSTLTIQRTQQEDSAVYLCASSWVTERGGGEQFFGPGTRLTVL.

The chain links TRBV5-1 to TRBJ2-2, with 10 bases matching TRBD1. The CDR3 is made up of 16 amino acids. The trim removed 3 bases at V and 5 bases at J, leaving 7 bases unmatched. Per the germline V gene, CDR1 is SGHRS and CDR2 is YFSETQ. In DNA, the CDR3 is TGCGCCAGCAGCTCGCCGGGACAGGGGTTGACCGGGGAGCTGTTTTTT. Translated: CASSSPGQGLTGELFF.

The chain couples TRBV18 to TRBJ2-3; D might be TRBD1 (6 bases). Per the germline V gene, CDR1 is KGHSH and CDR2 is LQKENI. This CDR3 has 16 residues. Between the trimmed V and J ends, which lost 1 base and 2 bases, there was a span of 13 bases. In DNA, the CDR3 is TGTGCCAGCTCACCACTCAGCAGGGGAGTCACAGATACGCAGTATTTT. Its translation is CASSPLSRGVTDTQYF.

The rearrangement uses TRBV14 and TRBJ2-5; no firm D call. CDR1 SGHDN and CDR2 FVKESK come from the germline V gene. With 0 bases removed from V and 5 bases from J, the gap between germline ends came to 7 bases. This CDR3 is 13 amino acids long. The CDR3, as DNA: TGTGCCAGCAGCCAAGAAATTCGTGAGACCCAGTACTTC. Translation: CASSQEIRETQYF.

The chain couples TRBV6-6 to TRBJ2-5; tentatively, D is TRBD1 or TRBD2 (5 bases each). Germline CDR1 MNHNY, CDR2 SVGAGI (reference sequence). Trimming removed 0 bases at V and 4 bases at J, with 9 bases between. The CDR3 spans 14 residues. CDR3 amino acids: CASSYSGVVETQYF. In DNA, the CDR3 is TGTGCCAGCAGTTACTCGGGGGTGGTAGAGACCCAGTACTTC.

The sample holds many counts of this clonotype. The CDR3 loop reads CASNPSVGGTEAFF. The CDR3 DNA reads TGTGCCAGCAACCCAAGTGTGGGGGGTACTGAAGCTTTCTTT. The rearrangement links TRBV12-3 or TRBV12-4 to TRBJ1-1; the D gene is possibly TRBD1 (5 bases). Trimming removed 7 bases from V and 5 bases from J, with 17 bases in between. CDR3 length equals 14 residues.

This clonotype occurred many times. The chain links TRBV3-1 to TRBJ2-7; D remains unclear. Germline CDR1 and CDR2: LGHDT and YNNKEL (reference sequence). The CDR3 has 11 residues. The V and J ends lost 1 base and 6 bases respectively, with 4 bases between them. The CDR3 reads CASSQGGEQYF. The DNA for the CDR3 is TGTGCCAGCAGCCAAGGGGGCGAGCAGTACTTC.

The chain links TRBV7-9 to TRBJ2-3, with a weak D call TRBD2 (6 bases). Trimming took 10 bases from V and 0 from J, leaving 14 bases between them. This CDR3 is 14 amino acids long. The germline V gene has CDR1 SEHNR and CDR2 FQNEAQ (reference sequence). CDR3 loop: CATRLDISTDTQYF. The CDR3 DNA sequence: TGTGCCACTCGACTAGATATAAGCACAGATACGCAGTATTTT.

In its sample, this clonotype was seen many times. This chain connects TRBV20-1 to TRBJ2-1, with 8 positions matching TRBD2. J lost 5 bases, V lost 3 bases, and 9 bases had no gene match. In germline, CDR1 is DFQATT, CDR2 SNEGSKA (reference sequence). The CDR3 sequence is 15 residues long. CDR3 region: CSASSGGAFDNEQFF. The CDR3 DNA follows: TGCAGTGCTAGCTCGGGGGGGGCCTTCGACAATGAGCAGTTCTTC.

The CDR3 here is CASSNWRTDAGEKLFF. In DNA form, the CDR3 reads TGTGCCAGCTCAAATTGGAGGACAGACGCTGGTGAAAAACTGTTTTTT. V is TRBV18 and J is TRBJ1-4, with D perhaps TRBD1 (6 bases). This CDR3 spans 16 amino acids. V was shortened by 5 bases and J by 7 bases, with 20 bases between the two germline ends. In germline, CDR1 is KGHSH, CDR2 LQKENI.

The table lists this clonotype with a few counts. This chain joins TRBV12-3 or TRBV12-4 and TRBJ2-1; TRBD2 matches 10 bases. J lost 7 bases, V lost 7 bases, and 10 bases had no gene match. The CDR3 covers 15 residues. The CDR3 region has the DNA TGTGCCAGCAACTGGAGCGGGAGGGGACAGAATGAGCAGTTCTTC. This codes for CASNWSGRGQNEQFF.

This clonotype was seen at least ten times. The rearrangement uses TRBV7-9 and TRBJ1-2; perhaps TRBD1 as D (6 bases). V lost 3 bases and J lost 6, with 11 bases in between. This CDR3 is built from 13 residues. Germline CDR1 is SEHNR and CDR2 is FQNEAQ (reference sequence). The CDR3 loop reads CASSFTGFDGYTF. As DNA, the CDR3 is TGTGCCAGCAGCTTCACAGGGTTCGATGGCTACACCTTC.

V and J are TRBV6-1 and TRBJ1-6; TRBD1 matches at 8 bases. Germline V CDR1 and CDR2: MNHNS, SASEGT. The V gene end was trimmed by 2 bases and the J gene end by 6 bases; junction bases not matched to a gene: 3. The CDR3 is made up of 15 amino acids. CDR3 residues: CASSEQGAFNSPLHF. CDR3 bases: TGTGCCAGCAGTGAACAGGGGGCTTTTAATTCACCCCTCCACTTT.

In this sample, this clonotype turned up a few times. The chain couples TRBV20-1 to TRBJ2-3, with TRBD2 matching over 10 bases. The CDR3 extends over 13 amino acids. Germline CDR1 reads DFQATT; CDR2 reads SNEGSKA (reference sequence). V trimming: 7 bases; J trimming: 6 bases; junction bases outside the gene matches: 7. CDR3: CSVASGRVDTQYF. Written as DNA, the CDR3 is TGCAGTGTTGCTAGCGGGAGAGTCGATACGCAGTATTTT.

This clonotype was detected only a few times. A clone one base away is much larger, so this may be a read error. This chain uses TRBV6-5 with TRBJ2-2; weak D call: TRBD1 (5 bases). V gave up 6 bases and J gave up 4 bases, with 9 bases separating them. The germline V gene encodes CDR1 MNHEY and CDR2 SVGAGI. This CDR3 spans 13 amino acids. CDR3 in amino acids: CASRIGVTGELFF. The CDR3, as DNA: TGTGCCAGCAGGATAGGGGTCACCGGGGAGCTGTTTTTT.

The V call is TRBV24-1, the J call TRBJ2-5; D is perhaps TRBD1 or TRBD2 (5 bases each). Trimming pared 5 bases from V and 9 bases from J, leaving 15 bases between. CDR3 size: 13 residues. Germline loops: CDR1 KGHDR, CDR2 SFDVKD. The CDR3 DNA reads TGTGCCACCAGTGTCGGGACGGGGTCGGCCCAGTACTTC. Amino acids: CATSVGTGSAQYF.

This clonotype was seen only a few times. The chain carries TRBV6-4 and TRBJ2-3; TRBD2 matches at 10 bases. With 5 bases clipped from V and 3 bases from J, the junction kept 5 bases outside the gene matches. The germline CDR1 and CDR2 sequences are MRHNA and SNTAGT. The CDR3 contains 15 residues. CDR3 DNA sequence: TGTGCCAGCAGTCCTAGCGGGAGCTCGACAGATACGCAGTATTTT. Amino acid sequence: CASSPSGSSTDTQYF.